In this sample, the clone carrying this TCR beta chain turned up a few times. Its antigen is undetermined. TCRdb used MiXCR to reprocess the reads, holding one entry per CDR3 protein. The repertoire holds 700,000 to 950,000 distinct CDR3 sequences, with around a third as singletons. The data were taken from a study of T cell repertoires in cytomegalovirus infection. This CDR3 has 16 residues. Germline values: CDR1 SGDLS, CDR2 YYNGEE. V lost 4 bases and J lost 5; bases outside the gene matches: 9. The chain uses TRBV9 and TRBJ1-4; TRBD1 aligns across 9 bases. The specimen comprised cultured CD8+ T cells from PBMCs, sampled from culture after CMV antigen stimulation. This TCR came from a human donor in good health (CMV status not recorded). Some clones in this sample may be carry-over from other donors' samples. The CDR3 DNA sequence: TGTGCCAGCAGCTTAGGGGGGACAGGGCGAAATGAAAAACTGTTTTTT. This encodes CASSLGGTGRNEKLFF.